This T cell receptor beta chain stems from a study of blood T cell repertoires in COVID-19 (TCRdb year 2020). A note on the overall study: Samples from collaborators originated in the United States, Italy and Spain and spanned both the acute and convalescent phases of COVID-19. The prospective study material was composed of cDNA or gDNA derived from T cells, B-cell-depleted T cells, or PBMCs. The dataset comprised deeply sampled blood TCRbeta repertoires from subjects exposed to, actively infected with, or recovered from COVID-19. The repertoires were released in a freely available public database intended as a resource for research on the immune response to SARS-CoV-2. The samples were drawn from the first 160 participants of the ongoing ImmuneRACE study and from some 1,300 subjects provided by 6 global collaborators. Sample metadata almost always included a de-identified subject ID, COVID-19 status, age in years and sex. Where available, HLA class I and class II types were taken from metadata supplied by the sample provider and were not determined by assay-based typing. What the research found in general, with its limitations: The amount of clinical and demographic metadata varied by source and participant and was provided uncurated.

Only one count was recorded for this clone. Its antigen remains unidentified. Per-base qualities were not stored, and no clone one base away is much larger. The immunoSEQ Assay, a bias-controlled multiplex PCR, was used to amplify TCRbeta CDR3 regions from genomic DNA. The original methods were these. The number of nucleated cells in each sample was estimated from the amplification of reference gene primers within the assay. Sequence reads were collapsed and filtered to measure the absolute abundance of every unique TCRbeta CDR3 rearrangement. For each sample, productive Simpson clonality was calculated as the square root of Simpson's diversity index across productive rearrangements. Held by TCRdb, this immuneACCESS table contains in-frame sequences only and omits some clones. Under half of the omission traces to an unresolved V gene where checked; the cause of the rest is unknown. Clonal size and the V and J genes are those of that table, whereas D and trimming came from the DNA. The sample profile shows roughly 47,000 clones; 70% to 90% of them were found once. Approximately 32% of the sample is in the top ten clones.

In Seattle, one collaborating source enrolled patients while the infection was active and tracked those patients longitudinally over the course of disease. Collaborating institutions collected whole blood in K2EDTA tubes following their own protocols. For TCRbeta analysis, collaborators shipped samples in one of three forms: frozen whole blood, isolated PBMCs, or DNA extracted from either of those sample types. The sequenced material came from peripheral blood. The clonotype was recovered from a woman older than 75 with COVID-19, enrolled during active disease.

The sequence in DNA is TGTGCCAGCAGCACCAGGGAATACTCTGGAAACACCATATATTTT. Translated, this is CASSTREYSGNTIYF. Rearrangement joined TRBV9 to TRBJ1-3; a tentative D call is TRBD1 (5 bases match). The CDR3 numbers 15 residues from cysteine through phenylalanine. CDR3 DNA is the only sequence kept; it has 45 bases, read in frame from the first base. V is shortened by 4 bases, J by 0 bases, and the region joining them spans 11 bases. CDR1 SGDLS and CDR2 YYNGEE were looked up in the germline V gene.